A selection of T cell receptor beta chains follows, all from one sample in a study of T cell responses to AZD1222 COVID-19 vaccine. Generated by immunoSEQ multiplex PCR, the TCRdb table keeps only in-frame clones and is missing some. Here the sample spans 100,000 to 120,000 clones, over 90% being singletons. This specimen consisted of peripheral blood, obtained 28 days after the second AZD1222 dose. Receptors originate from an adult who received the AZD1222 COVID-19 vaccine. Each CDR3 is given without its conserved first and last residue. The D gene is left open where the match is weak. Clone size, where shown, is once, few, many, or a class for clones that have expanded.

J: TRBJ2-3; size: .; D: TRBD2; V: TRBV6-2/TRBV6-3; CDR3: ASSSRSGGVTDTQY
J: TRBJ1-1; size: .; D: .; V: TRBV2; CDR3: ASVEQENTEAF
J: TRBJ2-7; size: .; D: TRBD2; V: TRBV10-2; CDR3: ASKEGTGGAFYEQY
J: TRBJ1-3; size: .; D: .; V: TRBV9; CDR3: ASSVDREGNTIY
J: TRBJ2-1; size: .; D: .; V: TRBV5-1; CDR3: ASGYSGGSYNEQF
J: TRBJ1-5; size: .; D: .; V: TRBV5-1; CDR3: ASSFGDEQPQH
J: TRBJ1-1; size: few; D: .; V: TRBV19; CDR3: ASTPGSSNTEAF
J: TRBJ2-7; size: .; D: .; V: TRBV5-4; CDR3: ASSLPGQGIHEQY
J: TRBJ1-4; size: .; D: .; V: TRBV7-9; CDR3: ASSLTGRTEKLF
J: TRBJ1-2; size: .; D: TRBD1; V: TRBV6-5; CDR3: ASSYHGQGDYGYT
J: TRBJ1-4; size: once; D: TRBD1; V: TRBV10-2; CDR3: ASSGTGGANEKLF
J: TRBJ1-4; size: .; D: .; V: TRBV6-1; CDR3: ASSEVQIGPFEKLF
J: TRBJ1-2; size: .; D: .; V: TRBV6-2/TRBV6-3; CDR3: ASSQGTYGYT
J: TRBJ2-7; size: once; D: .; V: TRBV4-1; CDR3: ASSQGGSYEQY
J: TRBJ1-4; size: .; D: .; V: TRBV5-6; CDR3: ASSRTDATNEKLF
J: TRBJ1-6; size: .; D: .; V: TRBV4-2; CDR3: ASSQDMFRDTPLH
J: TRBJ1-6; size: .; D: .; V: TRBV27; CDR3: ASMREGSSYNSPLH
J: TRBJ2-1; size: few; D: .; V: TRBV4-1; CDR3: ASSPVSRPPGDEQF
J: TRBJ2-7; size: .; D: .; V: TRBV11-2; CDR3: ASSLGAGIAYEQY
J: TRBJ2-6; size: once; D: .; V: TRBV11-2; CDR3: ASSLATSGANVLT
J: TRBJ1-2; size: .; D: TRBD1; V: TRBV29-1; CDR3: SGLTGQGYGYT
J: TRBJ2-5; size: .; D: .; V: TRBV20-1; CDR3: SEGDGETQY
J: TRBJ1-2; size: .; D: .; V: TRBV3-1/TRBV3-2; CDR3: ASSQGFGDYT
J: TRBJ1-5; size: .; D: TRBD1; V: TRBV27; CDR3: AGRGAKSNQPQH
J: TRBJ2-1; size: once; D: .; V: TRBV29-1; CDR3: SVAPGAHEQF
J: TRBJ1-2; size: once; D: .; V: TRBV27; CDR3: ASSAYVQQANYGYT
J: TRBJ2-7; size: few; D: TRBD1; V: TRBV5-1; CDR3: ASSFETGTVEQY
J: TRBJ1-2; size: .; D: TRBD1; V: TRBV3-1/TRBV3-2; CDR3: ASSPWTGGADYGYT
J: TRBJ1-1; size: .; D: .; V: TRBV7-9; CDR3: ASTTPEGVATEAF
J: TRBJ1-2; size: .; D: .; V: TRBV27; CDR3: ASSWGQTPNYGYT
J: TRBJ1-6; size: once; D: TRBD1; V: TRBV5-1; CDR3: ASSGGTGDNSPLH
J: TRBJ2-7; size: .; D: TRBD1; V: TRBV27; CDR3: ASSLKGQSSSYEQY
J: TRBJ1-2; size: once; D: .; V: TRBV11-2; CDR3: ASSLGYYGYT
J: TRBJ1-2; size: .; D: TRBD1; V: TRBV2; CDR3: ASRTTGGRGYT
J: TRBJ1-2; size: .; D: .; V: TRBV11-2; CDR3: ASSLRGPDGYT
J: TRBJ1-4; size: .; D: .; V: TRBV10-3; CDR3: AISERTNEKLF